The present TCR beta chain was sequenced within a study of T cells in tumors after PD-1 blockade. Study context: Prior checkpoint blockade, systemic immunosuppressant use, or anti-cancer therapy within 4 weeks excluded patients. Either cemiplimab 350 mg every 2 weeks or pembrolizumab 200 mg every 3 weeks was given. Mean per blood sample: 113,528 templates (roughly 22,000-270,000), approximately 37,000 unique clonotypes.

Germline CDR1 reads LGHNA; CDR2 reads YNFKEQ. This CDR3 is built from 16 residues. Trimming cost V 2 bases and J 0 bases, with 8 bases left between them. This clone was counted between two and nine times. The table came from immunoSEQ multiplex PCR; TCRdb's copy has only in-frame clones and leaves some out. This table has about 59,000 clones, around 77% appearing once. The chain employs TRBV4-2 and TRBJ1-6, with D unclear. The TCR was taken from a human donor with basal cell carcinoma. The sequenced sample was PBMCs, obtained before anti-PD-1 treatment. The CDR3: CASSQQESSYNSPLHF. CDR3 DNA sequence: TGTGCCAGCAGCCAACAAGAGAGCTCCTATAATTCACCCCTCCACTTT.